This note documents a single T cell receptor beta chain sequence. One junction end does not reproduce the germline sequence, and a read error may be involved. The sample belongs to a study of blood T cells in healthy people across ages. The germline V gene has CDR1 LNHNV and CDR2 YYDKDF (reference sequence). The CDR3 consists of 15 residues. A J-beta primer mix and a sample-barcoded 5' primer were used in a second PCR of about 6 to 12 cycles. TCRdb processed the 5' RACE reads anew with MiXCR; each CDR3 protein has one entry. The sample consists of around 1,800,000 distinct CDR3 sequences, 30% to 40% of them appearing once.

The TCR sequence derives from a human donor in good health. This chain connects TRBV15 to TRBJ2-1; the match to TRBD2 covers 10 bases. Input material: blood. CDR3 DNA: TGTGCCACCGGCAGAGGAACTAGCGGGGAGTATGAGCAGTTCTTC. This encodes CATGRGTSGEYEQFF.